This T cell receptor beta chain is from a study of vaccination effects on CD4 cells after COVID-19 (dated by TCRdb to between 2022 and 2023). As for the study more broadly: The ViraFEST assay stimulated PBMC with viral peptide pools and then used TCR sequencing to identify antigen-specific CD4+ T cell clonotypes by expansion. Each participant got two doses of an mRNA SARS-CoV-2 vaccine, either BNT162b2 or mRNA-1273. A total of some eleven COVID-19 convalescent patients and several SARS-CoV-2-naive healthy vaccine recipients were included in the full study. SARS-CoV-2 spike-specific CD4+ TCR repertoires from before and after mRNA vaccination were compared in COVID-19 convalescent patients and in infection-naive vaccine recipients. The Oncomine TCR Beta short-read assay on an Illumina iSeq 100 was used to sequence cultures from other donors in the study. A few million PBMC per well were cultured with approximately 10 ug/ml peptides in IMDM containing approximately 4.7% human AB serum, around 9.7 IU/ml IL-2 and gentamicin. Broad study findings and their caveats: At late post-vaccination timepoints, both infection-induced and vaccine-induced clones showed marked clonal contraction, consistent with waning T cell responses. Among healthy vaccine recipients, nearly all vaccine-induced clones were SARS-CoV-2 mono-reactive, and only 1 of 255 was cross-reactive with common cold coronaviruses. The study was limited by a small number of convalescent patients and lacked early post-infection timepoints.

After less than 13 days of culture, CD4+ T cells were isolated with the EasySep CD4+ T cell isolation kit. Negative nucleocapsid antibody results before and after vaccination confirmed that the healthy vaccine recipients had no prior SARS-CoV-2 infection. On days 3 and 7, half of the culture medium was replaced with fresh IL-2-containing medium. Unless noted otherwise, every peptide stimulation condition was grown in triplicate wells. PBMC were separated from whole blood using Ficoll-Paque Plus gradient centrifugation and were then either cryopreserved at -140C or used fresh. The QIAamp micro DNA kit was used to extract genomic DNA from the cultured CD4+ T cells. The library was built by means of the immunoSEQ multiplex PCR assay. TCR beta CDR3 sequencing was performed on DNA from the cultured, isolated CD4+ T cells. The authors' analysis ran thus. The analysis removed non-productive TCR sequences, trimmed reads to the CDR3 region, and retained only CDR3s that were 7 or more amino acids long. Antigen-specific clonotypes were identified using the MANAFEST web app by comparison of expansion in peptide wells against reference cultures. For clones to be considered positive, expansion at FDR<0.05 versus reference and all other wells, an odds ratio above 5, and a frequency above 0.1% in two replicate wells were required. Cross-reactive clonotypes were defined as significantly expanded in SARS-CoV-2 spike wells and in at least one common cold coronavirus spike condition. CDR3 similarity was assessed by Levenshtein distance with the stringdist R package, and unrooted trees were built with ape in R 3.6.1. The table comes from immuneACCESS by way of TCRdb, which keeps in-frame sequences with V and J called. Part of the clones is missing from these tables; in studies checked, under half for an unresolved V gene and the rest for unknown reasons. V, J and clone size are those of that table, while D and trimming were read from the DNA. The sample table shows about 50,000 clones, and roughly 80% are seen once. Of the sample, under 3.5% is held by the ten largest clones.

Note on this clone: Its target antigen remains unknown. One base away there is no much larger clone; base qualities are not given.

The TCR was taken from a human donor who received a COVID-19 vaccine. This specimen consisted of CD4+ T cells from PBMCs cultured without peptide, obtained before COVID-19 vaccination.

The sequence in DNA is TGTGCCAGTAGTATAGGGACCTACAATGAGCAGTTCTTC. It is translated as CASSIGTYNEQFF. The chain joins TRBV19 to TRBJ2-1, with the D gene not clear enough to name. Reading the germline V gene (reference sequence) gives CDR1 LNHDA and CDR2 SQIVND. The CDR3 contains 13 residues, cysteine and phenylalanine counted. This entry keeps only the CDR3 DNA: 39 bases, framed from base 1. V and J are truncated by 1 base and 2 bases respectively, leaving an intervening sequence of 3 bases.